This is a list of T cell receptor beta chains from one sample in a study of early T cells in non-severe SARS-CoV-2 infection. TCRdb independently ran MiXCR on the 5' RACE reads; one entry per CDR3 protein. This sample has roughly 33,000 distinct CDR3 sequences, with over 4.5% found just once. The sequenced sample was whole blood. The receptors were gathered from an adult who was a healthcare worker with PCR-confirmed SARS-CoV-2 infection or an uninfected control (not recorded which). Each CDR3 is given without its conserved first and last residue. Each record gives: V gene, CDR3 protein.

>TRBV20-1
SARDQSGITEAF
>TRBV7-6
ASSLARVTSGGDEQY
>TRBV11-2
ASSLLPGAGVGGYT
>TRBV20-1
SAKKGESYEQY
>TRBV27
ASSLLGPNQIEGYT
>TRBV28
ASSTGTAPYEQY
>TRBV20-1
SAQPATGGPYEQY
>TRBV5-1
ASSLWQGAYNEQF
>TRBV6-1
ASSATNRAEAKNIQY
>TRBV2
ASSGQRNTEAF
>TRBV12-3/TRBV12-4
ASSNSGTGVSGNTIY
>TRBV18
ASSPLQGESTEAF
>TRBV12-3/TRBV12-4
ASTTSGRSTEAF
>TRBV19
ASSTRGRTGANVLT
>TRBV20-1
SARDTAYGYT
>TRBV11-2
ASSLTSGGANEQF
>TRBV20-1
SARSPGQPPGYGYT
>TRBV18
ASSEGANYGYT
>TRBV9
ASSVGPTGTNQPQH
>TRBV10-3
PPGTEAF
>TRBV12-3/TRBV12-4
ASSSLGPTLTDTQY
>TRBV9
ASSVGQGTYNEQF